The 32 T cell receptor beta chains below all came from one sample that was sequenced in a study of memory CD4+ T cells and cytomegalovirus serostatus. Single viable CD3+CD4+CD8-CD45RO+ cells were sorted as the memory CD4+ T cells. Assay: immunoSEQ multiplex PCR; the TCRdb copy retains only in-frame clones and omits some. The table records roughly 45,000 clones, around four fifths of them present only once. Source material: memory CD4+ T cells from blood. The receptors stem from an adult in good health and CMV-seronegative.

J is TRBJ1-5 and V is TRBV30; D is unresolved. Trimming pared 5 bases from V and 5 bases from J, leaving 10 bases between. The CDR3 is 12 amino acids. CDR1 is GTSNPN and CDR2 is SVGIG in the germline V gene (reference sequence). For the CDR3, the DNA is TGTGCCTGGTCGGGCGGGGATCAGCCCCAGCATTTT. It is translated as CAWSGGDQPQHF.

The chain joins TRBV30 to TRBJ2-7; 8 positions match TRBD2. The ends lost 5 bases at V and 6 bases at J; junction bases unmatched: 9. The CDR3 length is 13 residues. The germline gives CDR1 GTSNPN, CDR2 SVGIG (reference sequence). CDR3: CAWGGGTTSEQYF. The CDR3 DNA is TGTGCCTGGGGCGGGGGGACTACCTCCGAGCAGTACTTC.

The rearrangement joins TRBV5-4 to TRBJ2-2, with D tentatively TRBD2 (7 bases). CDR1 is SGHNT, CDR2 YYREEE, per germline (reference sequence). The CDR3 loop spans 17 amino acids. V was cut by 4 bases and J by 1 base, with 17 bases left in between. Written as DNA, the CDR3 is TGTGCCAGCAGCGGAGGGCGGGGGCCTAAGAACACCGGGGAGCTGTTTTTT. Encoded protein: CASSGGRGPKNTGELFF.

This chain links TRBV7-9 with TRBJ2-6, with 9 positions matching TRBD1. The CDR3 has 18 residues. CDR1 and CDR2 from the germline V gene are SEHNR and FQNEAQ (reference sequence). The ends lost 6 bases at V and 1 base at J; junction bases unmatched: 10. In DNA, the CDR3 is TGTGCCAGCAGACCCGGACAGGGGAGAAATTCTGGGGCCAACGTCCTGACTTTC. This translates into CASRPGQGRNSGANVLTF.

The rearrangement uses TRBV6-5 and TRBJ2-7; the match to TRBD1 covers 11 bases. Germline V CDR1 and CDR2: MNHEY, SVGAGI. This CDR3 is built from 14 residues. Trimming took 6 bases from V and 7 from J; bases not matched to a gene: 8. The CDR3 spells CASSPSGTGGEQYF. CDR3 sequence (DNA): TGTGCCAGCAGCCCGTCCGGGACAGGGGGGGAGCAGTACTTC.

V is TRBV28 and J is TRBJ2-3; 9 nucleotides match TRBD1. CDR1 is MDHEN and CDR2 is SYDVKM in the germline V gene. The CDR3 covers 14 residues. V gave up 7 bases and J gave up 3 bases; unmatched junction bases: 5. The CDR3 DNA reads TGTGCCAGCAACCTACAGGGGGCGACAGATACGCAGTATTTT. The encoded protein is CASNLQGATDTQYF.

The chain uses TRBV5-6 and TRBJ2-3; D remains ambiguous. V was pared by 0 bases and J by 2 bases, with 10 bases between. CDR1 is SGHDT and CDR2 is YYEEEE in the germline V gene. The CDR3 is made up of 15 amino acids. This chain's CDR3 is CASSLEGFSTDTQYF. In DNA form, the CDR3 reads TGTGCCAGCAGCTTGGAAGGGTTCTCCACAGATACGCAGTATTTT.

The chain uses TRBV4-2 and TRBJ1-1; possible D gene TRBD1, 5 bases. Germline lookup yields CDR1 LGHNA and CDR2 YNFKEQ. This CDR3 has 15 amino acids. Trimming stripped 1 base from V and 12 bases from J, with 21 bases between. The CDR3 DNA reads TGTGCCAGCAGCCAAGGAAGTGAGGGGAACCAGCAACCTTTCTTT. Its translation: CASSQGSEGNQQPFF.

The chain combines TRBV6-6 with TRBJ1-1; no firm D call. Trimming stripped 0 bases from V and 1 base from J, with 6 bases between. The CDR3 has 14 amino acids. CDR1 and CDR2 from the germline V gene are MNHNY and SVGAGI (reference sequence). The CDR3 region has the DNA TGTGCCAGCAGTTACTCTTCCAGGAACACTGAAGCTTTCTTT. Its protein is CASSYSSRNTEAFF.

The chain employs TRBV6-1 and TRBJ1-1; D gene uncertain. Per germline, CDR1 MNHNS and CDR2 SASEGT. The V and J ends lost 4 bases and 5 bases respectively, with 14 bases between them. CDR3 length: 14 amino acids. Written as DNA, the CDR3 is TGTGCCAGCAGTGTCCTGGGGAGAGAAACTGAAGCTTTCTTT. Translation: CASSVLGRETEAFF.

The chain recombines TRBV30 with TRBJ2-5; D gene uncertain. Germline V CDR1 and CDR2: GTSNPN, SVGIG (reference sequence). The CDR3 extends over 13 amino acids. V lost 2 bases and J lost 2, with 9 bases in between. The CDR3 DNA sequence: TGTGCCTGGAGTAGAGACACTCAAGAGACCCAGTACTTC. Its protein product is CAWSRDTQETQYF.

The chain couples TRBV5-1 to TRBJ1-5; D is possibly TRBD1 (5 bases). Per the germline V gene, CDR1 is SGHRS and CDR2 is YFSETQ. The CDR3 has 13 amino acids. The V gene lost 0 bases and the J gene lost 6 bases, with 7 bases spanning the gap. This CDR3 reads CASSLGGRQPQHF. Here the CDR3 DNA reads TGCGCCAGCAGCTTGGGGGGCCGTCAGCCCCAGCATTTT.

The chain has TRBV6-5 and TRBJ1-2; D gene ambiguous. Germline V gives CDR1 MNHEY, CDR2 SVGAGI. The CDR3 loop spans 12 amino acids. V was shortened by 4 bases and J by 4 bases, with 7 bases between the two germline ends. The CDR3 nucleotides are TGTGCCAGCAGTTCCAGCAGCTATGGCTACACCTTC. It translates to CASSSSSYGYTF.

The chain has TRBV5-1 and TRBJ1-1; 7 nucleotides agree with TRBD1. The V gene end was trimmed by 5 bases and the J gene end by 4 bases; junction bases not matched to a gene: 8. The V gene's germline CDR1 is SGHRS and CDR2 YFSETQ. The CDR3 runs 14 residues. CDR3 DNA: TGCGCCAGCAGAATAACGACAGGGAGCACTGAAGCTTTCTTT. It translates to CASRITTGSTEAFF.

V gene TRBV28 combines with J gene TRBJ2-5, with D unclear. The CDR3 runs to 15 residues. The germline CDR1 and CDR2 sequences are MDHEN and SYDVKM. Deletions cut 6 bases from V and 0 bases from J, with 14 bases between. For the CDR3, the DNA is TGTGCCAGCAGCCCCTTACTATCCTACCAAGAGACCCAGTACTTC. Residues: CASSPLLSYQETQYF.

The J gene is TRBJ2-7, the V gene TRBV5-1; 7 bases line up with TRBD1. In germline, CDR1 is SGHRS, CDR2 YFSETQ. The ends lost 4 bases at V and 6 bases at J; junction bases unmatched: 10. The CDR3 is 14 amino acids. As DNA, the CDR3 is TGCGCCAGCAGCCCTGGGACAGCCCTGGTCGAGCAGTACTTC. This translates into CASSPGTALVEQYF.

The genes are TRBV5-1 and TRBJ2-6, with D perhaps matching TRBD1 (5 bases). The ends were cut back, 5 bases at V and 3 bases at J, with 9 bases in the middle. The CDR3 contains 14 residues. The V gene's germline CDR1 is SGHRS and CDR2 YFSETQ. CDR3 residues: CASRPQGGANVLTF. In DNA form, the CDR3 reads TGCGCCAGCAGACCCCAGGGTGGGGCCAACGTCCTGACTTTC.

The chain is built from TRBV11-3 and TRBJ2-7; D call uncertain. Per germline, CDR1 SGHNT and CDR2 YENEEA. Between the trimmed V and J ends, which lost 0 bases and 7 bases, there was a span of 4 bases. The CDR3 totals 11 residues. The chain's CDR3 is CASSLDGEQYF. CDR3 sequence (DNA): TGTGCCAGCAGCTTAGATGGAGAGCAGTACTTC.

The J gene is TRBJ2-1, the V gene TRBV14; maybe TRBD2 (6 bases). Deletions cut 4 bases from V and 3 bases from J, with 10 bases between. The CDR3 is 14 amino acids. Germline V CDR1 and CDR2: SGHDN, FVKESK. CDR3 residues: CASSPLTSYNEQFF. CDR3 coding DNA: TGTGCCAGCAGCCCCTTGACTAGCTACAATGAGCAGTTCTTC.

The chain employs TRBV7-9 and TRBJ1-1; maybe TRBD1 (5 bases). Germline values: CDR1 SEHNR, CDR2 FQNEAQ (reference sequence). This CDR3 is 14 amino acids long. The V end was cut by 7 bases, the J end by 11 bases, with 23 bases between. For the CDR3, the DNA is TGTGCCAGCAACTATTTGGGGCGGGGGACGCACGCTTTCTTT. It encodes CASNYLGRGTHAFF. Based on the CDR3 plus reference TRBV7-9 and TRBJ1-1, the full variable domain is DTGVSQNPRHKITKRGQNVTFRCDPISEHNRLYWYRQTLGQGPEFLTYFQNEAQLEKSRLLSDRFSAERPKGSFSTLEIQRTEQGDSAMYLCASNYLGRGTHAFFGQGTRLTVV.

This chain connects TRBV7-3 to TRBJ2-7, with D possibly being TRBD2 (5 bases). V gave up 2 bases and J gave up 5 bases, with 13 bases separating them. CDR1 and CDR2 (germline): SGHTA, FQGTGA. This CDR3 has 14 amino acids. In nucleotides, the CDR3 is TGTGCCAGCAGCTTAGCCGCCGGGAACCACGAGCAGTACTTC. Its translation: CASSLAAGNHEQYF. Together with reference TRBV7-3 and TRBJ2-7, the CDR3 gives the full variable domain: GAGVSQTPSNKVTEKGKYVELRCDPISGHTALYWYRQSLGQGPEFLIYFQGTGAADDSGLPNDRFFAVRPEGSVSTLKIQRTERGDSAVYLCASSLAAGNHEQYFGPGTRLTVT.

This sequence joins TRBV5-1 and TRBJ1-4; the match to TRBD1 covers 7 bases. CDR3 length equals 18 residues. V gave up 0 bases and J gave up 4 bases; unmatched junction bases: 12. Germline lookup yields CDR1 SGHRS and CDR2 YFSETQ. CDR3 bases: TGCGCCAGCAGCTTGGCCACGGGGGGACAGAGGATTAATGAAAAACTGTTTTTT. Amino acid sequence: CASSLATGGQRINEKLFF. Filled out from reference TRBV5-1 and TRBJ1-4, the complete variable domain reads KAGVTQTPRYLIKTRGQQVTLSCSPISGHRSVSWYQQTPGQGLQFLFEYFSETQRNKGNFPGRFSGRQFSNSRSEMNVSTLELGDSALYLCASSLATGGQRINEKLFFGSGTQLSVL.

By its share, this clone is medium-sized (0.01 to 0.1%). CDR3 DNA: TGCAGCGTTCGGACGGCAAGAAACACCATATATTTT. This encodes CSVRTARNTIYF. The rearrangement joins TRBV29-1 to TRBJ1-3; unclear D gene. This CDR3 contains 12 residues. Deletions cut 5 bases from V and 5 bases from J, with 10 bases between. CDR1 and CDR2 from the germline V gene are SQVTM and ANQGSEA.

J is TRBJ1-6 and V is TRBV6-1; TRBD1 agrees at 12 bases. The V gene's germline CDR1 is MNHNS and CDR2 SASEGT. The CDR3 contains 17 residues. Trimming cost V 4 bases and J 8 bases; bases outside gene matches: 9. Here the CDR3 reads CASSVGTGGAGDSPLHF. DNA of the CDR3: TGTGCCAGCAGTGTTGGGACAGGGGGCGCGGGGGATTCACCCCTCCACTTT.

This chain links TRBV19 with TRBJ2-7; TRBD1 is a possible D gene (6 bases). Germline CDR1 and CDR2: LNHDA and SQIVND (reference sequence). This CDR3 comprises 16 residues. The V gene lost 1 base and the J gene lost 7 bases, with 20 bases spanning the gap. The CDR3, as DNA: TGTGCCAGTAGTATAGCTCGGTGGGCAGGGGATGAGGAGCAGTACTTC. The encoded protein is CASSIARWAGDEEQYF.

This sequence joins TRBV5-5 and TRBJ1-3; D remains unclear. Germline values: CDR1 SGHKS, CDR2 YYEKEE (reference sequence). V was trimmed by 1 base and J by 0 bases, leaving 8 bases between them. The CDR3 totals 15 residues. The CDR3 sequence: CASSLNPVSGNTIYF. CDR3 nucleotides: TGTGCCAGCAGCTTGAATCCAGTCTCTGGAAACACCATATATTTT.

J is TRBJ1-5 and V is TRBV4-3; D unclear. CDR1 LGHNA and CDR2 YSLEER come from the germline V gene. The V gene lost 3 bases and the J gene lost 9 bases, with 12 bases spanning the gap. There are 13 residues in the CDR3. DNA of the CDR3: TGCGCCAGCAGCCAGCCCCTTACGGTGCCCCAGCATTTT. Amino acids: CASSQPLTVPQHF.

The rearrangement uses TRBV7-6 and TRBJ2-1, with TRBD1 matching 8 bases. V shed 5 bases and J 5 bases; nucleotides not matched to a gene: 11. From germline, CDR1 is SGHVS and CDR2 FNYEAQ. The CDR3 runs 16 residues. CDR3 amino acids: CASSGSRDRINNEQFF. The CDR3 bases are TGTGCCAGCAGCGGCAGCCGGGACAGGATAAACAATGAGCAGTTCTTC.

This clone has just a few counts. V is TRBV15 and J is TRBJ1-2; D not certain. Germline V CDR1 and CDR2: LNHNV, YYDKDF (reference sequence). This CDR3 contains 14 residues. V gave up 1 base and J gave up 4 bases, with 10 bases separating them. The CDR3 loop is CATSRGEGSYGYTF. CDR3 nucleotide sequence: TGTGCCACCAGCAGAGGGGAGGGAAGCTATGGCTACACCTTC.

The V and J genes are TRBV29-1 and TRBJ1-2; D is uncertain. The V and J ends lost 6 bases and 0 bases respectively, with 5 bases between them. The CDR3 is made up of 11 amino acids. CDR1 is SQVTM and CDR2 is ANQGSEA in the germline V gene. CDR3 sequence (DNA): TGCAGCGTGACCTCTAACTATGGCTACACCTTC. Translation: CSVTSNYGYTF.

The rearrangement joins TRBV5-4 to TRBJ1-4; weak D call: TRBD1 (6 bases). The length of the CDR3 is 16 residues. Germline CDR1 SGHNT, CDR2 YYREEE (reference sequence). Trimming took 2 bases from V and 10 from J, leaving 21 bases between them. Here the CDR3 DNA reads TGTGCCAGCAGCTTATGGCCTAATGGGACACGAGGAAAACTGTTTTTT. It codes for CASSLWPNGTRGKLFF.

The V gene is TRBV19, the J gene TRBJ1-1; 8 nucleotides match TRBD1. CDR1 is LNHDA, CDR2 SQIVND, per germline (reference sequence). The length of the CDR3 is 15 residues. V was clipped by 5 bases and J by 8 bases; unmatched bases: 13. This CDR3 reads CASSPLIQGAREAFF. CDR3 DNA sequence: TGTGCCAGTAGTCCTCTTATCCAGGGGGCCCGGGAAGCTTTCTTT.